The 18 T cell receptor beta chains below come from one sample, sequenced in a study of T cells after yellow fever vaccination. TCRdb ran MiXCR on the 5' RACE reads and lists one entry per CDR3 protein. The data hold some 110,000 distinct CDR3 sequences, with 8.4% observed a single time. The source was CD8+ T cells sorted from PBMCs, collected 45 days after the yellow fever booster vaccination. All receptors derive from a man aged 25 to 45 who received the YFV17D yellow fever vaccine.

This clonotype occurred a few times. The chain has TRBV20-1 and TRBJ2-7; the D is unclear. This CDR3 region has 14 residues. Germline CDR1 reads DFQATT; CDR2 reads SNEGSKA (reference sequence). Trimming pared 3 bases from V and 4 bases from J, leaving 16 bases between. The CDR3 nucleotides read TGCAGTGCTAGCGTGAGAGGCCTCTCGTACGAGCAGTACTTC. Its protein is CSASVRGLSYEQYF.

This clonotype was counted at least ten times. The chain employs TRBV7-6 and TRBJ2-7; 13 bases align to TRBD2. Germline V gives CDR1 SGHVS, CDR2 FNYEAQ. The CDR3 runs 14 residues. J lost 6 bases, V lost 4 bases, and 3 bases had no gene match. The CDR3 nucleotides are TGTGCCAGCAGCTGGACTAGCGGGAGCGTCGAGCAGTACTTC. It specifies CASSWTSGSVEQYF.

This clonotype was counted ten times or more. The CDR3 region has the DNA TGTGCCAGCAGCTTAGTTCCTGGCGGGGTCAAACAAGAGACCCAGTACTTC. Its translation: CASSLVPGGVKQETQYF. The genes are TRBV7-6 and TRBJ2-5; maybe TRBD2 (6 bases). V was trimmed by 1 base and J by 2 bases, leaving 17 bases between them. The CDR3 is 17 residues long. Germline lookup yields CDR1 SGHVS and CDR2 FNYEAQ. Full variable domain (missing parts from reference TRBV7-6 and TRBJ2-5): GAGVSQSPRYKVTKRGQDVALRCDPISGHVSLYWYRQALGQGPEFLTYFNYEAQQDKSGLPNDRFSAERPEGSISTLTIQRTEQRDSAMYRCASSLVPGGVKQETQYFGPGTRLLVL.

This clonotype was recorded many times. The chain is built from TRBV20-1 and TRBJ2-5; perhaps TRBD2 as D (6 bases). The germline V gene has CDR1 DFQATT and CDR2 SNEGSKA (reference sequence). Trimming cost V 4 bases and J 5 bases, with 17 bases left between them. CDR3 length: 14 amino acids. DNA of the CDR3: TGCAGTGCTACCCCACGCGGGGCAGGGGAGACCCAGTACTTC. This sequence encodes CSATPRGAGETQYF.

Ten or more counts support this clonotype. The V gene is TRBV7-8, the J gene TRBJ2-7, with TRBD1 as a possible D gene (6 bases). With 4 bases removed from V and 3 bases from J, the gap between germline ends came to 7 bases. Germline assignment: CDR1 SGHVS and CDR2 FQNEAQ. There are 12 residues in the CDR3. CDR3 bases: TGTGCCAGCAGCTCGACAGGCTACGAGCAGTACTTC. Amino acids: CASSSTGYEQYF.

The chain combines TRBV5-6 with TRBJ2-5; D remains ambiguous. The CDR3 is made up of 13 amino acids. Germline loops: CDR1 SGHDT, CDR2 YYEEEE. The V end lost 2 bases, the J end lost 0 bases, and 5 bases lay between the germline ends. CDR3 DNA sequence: TGTGCCAGCAGCTTTACTCACCAAGAGACCCAGTACTTC. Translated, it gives CASSFTHQETQYF.

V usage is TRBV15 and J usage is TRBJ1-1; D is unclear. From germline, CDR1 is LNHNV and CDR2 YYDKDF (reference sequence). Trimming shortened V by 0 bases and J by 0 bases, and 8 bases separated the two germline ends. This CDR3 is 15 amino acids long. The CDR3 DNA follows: TGTGCCACCAGCAGAGAGAGGCAGCTGAACACTGAAGCTTTCTTT. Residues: CATSRERQLNTEAFF.

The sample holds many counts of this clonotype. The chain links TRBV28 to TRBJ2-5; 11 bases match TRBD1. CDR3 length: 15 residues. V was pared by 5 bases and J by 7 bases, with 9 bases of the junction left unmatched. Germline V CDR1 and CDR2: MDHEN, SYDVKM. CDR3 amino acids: CASSPGQGGLGTQYF. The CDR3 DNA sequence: TGTGCCAGCAGTCCGGGACAGGGGGGATTAGGGACCCAGTACTTC.

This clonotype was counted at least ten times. The CDR3 is CASSSGDQEANYGYTF. CDR3 nucleotides: TGTGCCAGCAGCTCCGGTGACCAAGAAGCGAACTATGGCTACACCTTC. J is TRBJ1-2 and V is TRBV7-9, with no clear D. Trimming took 4 bases from V and 2 from J, leaving 17 bases between them. The CDR3 loop spans 16 amino acids. Germline CDR1 is SEHNR and CDR2 is FQNEAQ (reference sequence).

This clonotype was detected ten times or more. The CDR3 region has the DNA TGTGCCAGCTCACAAATTGGCAGGGAGGGGATGAACACTGAAGCTTTCTTT. This encodes CASSQIGREGMNTEAFF. The chain uses TRBV18 and TRBJ1-1; a possible D gene is TRBD1 (5 bases). This CDR3 region has 17 residues. With 4 bases removed from V and 0 bases from J, the gap between germline ends came to 18 bases. Germline V gives CDR1 KGHSH, CDR2 LQKENI.

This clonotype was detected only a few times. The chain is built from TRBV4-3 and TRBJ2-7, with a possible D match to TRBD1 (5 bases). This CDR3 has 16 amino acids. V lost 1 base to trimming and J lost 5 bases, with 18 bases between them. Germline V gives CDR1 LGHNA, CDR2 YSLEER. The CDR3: CASSQAPDSSRNEQYF. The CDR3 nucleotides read TGCGCCAGCAGCCAAGCCCCCGACAGCTCCCGTAACGAGCAGTACTTC.

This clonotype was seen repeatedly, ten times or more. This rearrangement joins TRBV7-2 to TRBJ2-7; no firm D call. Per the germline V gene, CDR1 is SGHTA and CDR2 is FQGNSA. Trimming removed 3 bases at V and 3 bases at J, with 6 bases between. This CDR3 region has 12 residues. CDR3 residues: CASSLTVYEQYF. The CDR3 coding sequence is TGTGCCAGCAGCTTGACGGTCTACGAGCAGTACTTC.

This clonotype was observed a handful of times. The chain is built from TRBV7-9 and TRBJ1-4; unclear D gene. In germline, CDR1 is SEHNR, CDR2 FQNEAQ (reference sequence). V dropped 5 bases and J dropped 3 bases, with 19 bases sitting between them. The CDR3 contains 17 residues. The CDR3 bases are TGTGCCAGCAGCCTTGCCGTCCCGCCAATTCCTAATGAAAAACTGTTTTTT. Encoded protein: CASSLAVPPIPNEKLFF.

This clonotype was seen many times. The CDR3 protein is CSARDDQETQYF. The CDR3, as DNA: TGCAGTGCTAGAGACGACCAAGAGACCCAGTACTTC. J is TRBJ2-5 and V is TRBV20-1; D remains unclear. Germline V gene lookup returns CDR1 DFQATT and CDR2 SNEGSKA (reference sequence). The CDR3 length is 12 residues. V was cut by 0 bases and J by 0 bases, with 2 bases left in between.

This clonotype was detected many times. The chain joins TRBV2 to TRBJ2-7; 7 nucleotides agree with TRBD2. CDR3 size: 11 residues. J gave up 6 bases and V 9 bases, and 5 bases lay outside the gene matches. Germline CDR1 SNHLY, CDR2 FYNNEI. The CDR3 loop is CASRGGVEQYF. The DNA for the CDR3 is TGTGCCAGTCGGGGAGGGGTCGAGCAGTACTTC.

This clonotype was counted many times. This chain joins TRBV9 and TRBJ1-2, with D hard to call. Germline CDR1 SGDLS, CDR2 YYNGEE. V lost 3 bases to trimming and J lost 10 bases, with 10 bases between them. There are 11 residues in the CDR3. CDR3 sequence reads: CASSAPPHYTF. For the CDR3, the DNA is TGTGCCAGCAGCGCCCCTCCGCACTACACCTTC.

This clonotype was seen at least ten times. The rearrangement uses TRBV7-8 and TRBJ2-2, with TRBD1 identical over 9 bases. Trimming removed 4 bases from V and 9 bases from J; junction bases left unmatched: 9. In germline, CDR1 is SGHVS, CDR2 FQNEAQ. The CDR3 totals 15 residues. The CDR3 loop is CASSSRQGVGRELFF. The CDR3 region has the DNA TGTGCCAGCAGCTCCCGACAGGGGGTGGGGCGGGAGCTGTTTTTT.

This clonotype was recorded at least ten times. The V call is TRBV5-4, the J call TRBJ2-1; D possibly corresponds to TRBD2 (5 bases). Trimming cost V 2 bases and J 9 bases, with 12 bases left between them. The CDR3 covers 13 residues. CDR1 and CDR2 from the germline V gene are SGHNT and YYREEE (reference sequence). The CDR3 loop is CASSFNLALEQFF. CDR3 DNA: TGTGCCAGCAGCTTTAACCTAGCCCTTGAGCAGTTCTTC.